The T cell receptor beta chain under discussion was sequenced for a study of metastatic and nonmetastatic thyroid tumors. The study, taken as a whole, reports: Significantly greater TCR beta diversity was reportedly found in malignant thyroid tumors than in benign nodules (in blood and tumor).

The CDR3 is 14 amino acids. Prior to thyroid surgery, none of the patients had received any treatment. As concerns this clone: Its antigen is still unknown. A junction end diverges from the germline sequence, so it may reflect a read error.

Original processing methods: The authors used CDR3 differences across clinicopathological groups to build a distant-metastasis classifier for papillary thyroid cancer. With MiXCR, TCRdb reprocessed the PCR reads. These V and J calls rely on TCRdb rather than the paper's analysis. The sample lists fewer than 50,000 clones, less than 20% occurring once. The specimen was blood. The chain joins TRBV12-3 or TRBV12-4 to TRBJ2-1; 8 nucleotides agree with TRBD1. This receptor was taken from a female donor with papillary thyroid cancer or a benign thyroid nodule (not recorded which). Some clones in this sample may be carry-over from other donors' samples. The CDR3 bases are TGTGCCAGCACAAGACAGGGGAACTACAATGAGCGGTTCTTC. Translation gives CASTRQGNYNERFF.